These T cell receptor beta chains were read from a single sample in a study of OX40 agonist ivuxolimab in advanced cancers. Only in-frame clones appear in the TCRdb table, and some are missing; sequencing was by immunoSEQ multiplex PCR. This sample has 45,000 to 60,000 clones, with roughly 90% found just once. The sample was CD4+ or CD8+ T cells sorted from blood, taken in a trial of the OX40 agonist ivuxolimab. The receptors originated from an adult with an advanced solid tumor such as melanoma, head and neck, liver or kidney cancer. Both conserved end residues are part of each CDR3. A D gene is named only where the DNA matches it firmly. Only part of the rows carry a size: once, few, many, or a class if the clone is expanded.

d_call | j_call | clone_size | v_call | cdr3_nt | cdr3_aa
- | TRBJ1-1 | - | TRBV9 | TGTGCCAGCAGCGACGGAAAGAACACTGAAGCTTTCTTT | CASSDGKNTEAFF
- | TRBJ1-2 | - | TRBV18 | TGTGCCAGCTCACCGGGAGGCGACAGGATCTATGGCTACACCTTC | CASSPGGDRIYGYTF
- | TRBJ2-7 | - | TRBV28 | TGTGCTAACTCTGGGTCGACCAAGCCTTACGAGCAGTACTTC | CANSGSTKPYEQYF
- | TRBJ1-2 | once | TRBV28 | TGTGCCAGCAGACCGGAGCAGAGGAGGCTATATGGCTACACCTTC | CASRPEQRRLYGYTF
- | TRBJ1-5 | - | TRBV5-6 | TGTGCCAGCAGCTTGTTCCAGACTTATAGCAATCAGCCCCAGCATTTT | CASSLFQTYSNQPQHF
- | TRBJ2-5 | - | TRBV9 | TGTGCCAGCAGCGTACTGGACGGCTTGGGAGAGACCCAGTACTTC | CASSVLDGLGETQYF
TRBD1 | TRBJ2-5 | - | TRBV6-6 | TGTGCCAGCAGCGACGGACAGGGTGGAAAGACCCAGTACTTC | CASSDGQGGKTQYF
TRBD2 | TRBJ2-1 | - | TRBV2 | TGTGCCAGCAGTGGCCCGGGACTAGCGAATGAGCAGTTCTTC | CASSGPGLANEQFF
- | TRBJ2-3 | once | TRBV5-5 | TGTGCCAGCAGCTTGGGAGAGGGCTACACAGATACGCAGTATTTT | CASSLGEGYTDTQYF
- | TRBJ1-1 | - | TRBV5-6 | TGTGCCAGCAGCCCCCCTATGGGTGAAGCTTTCTTT | CASSPPMGEAFF
TRBD1 | TRBJ1-2 | - | TRBV29-1 | TGCAGCGTTAAGGACAGGGGGCGGGACGGCTACACCTTC | CSVKDRGRDGYTF
TRBD1 | TRBJ1-1 | - | TRBV2 | TGTGCCAGCGGGGACAGCCCAAACACTGAAGCTTTCTTT | CASGDSPNTEAFF
- | TRBJ2-3 | - | TRBV5-8 | TGTGCCAGCAGCTTGGCCGGGGGAATTACAGATACGCAGTATTTT | CASSLAGGITDTQYF
- | TRBJ2-1 | - | TRBV9 | TGTGCCAGCAGCGTAGCTTCTTGGACTACCACCTACAATGAGCAGTTCTTC | CASSVASWTTTYNEQFF
- | TRBJ2-7 | - | TRBV7-3 | TGTGCCAGCAGCCCCGCACCCTCGAAGGGGATCTACGAGCAGTACTTC | CASSPAPSKGIYEQYF
- | TRBJ1-3 | once | TRBV6-1 | TGTGCCAGCACCGACGGGATTGGAAACACCATATATTTT | CASTDGIGNTIYF
TRBD2 | TRBJ2-5 | few | TRBV5-4 | TGTGCCAGCAGCTTGGAGGTAGCGGGGTACCAAGAGACCCAGTACTTC | CASSLEVAGYQETQYF
- | TRBJ2-4 | once | TRBV7-3 | TGTGCCAGCAGCCCCGACAGAGAAAACATTCAGTACTTC | CASSPDRENIQYF
- | TRBJ2-7 | - | TRBV6-6 | TGTGCCAGCAGTTACTTAGGGGTCGGGTACGAGCAGTACTTC | CASSYLGVGYEQYF
- | TRBJ1-1 | - | TRBV7-9 | TGTGCCAGCAGCTTAAAGTGGAACACTGAAGCTTTCTTT | CASSLKWNTEAFF
TRBD1 | TRBJ1-3 | - | TRBV27 | TGTGCCAGCAGTTTGGAGGGACAGGGTAGAAACACCATATATTTT | CASSLEGQGRNTIYF
- | TRBJ1-5 | - | TRBV30 | TGTGCCTGGAGTGAACAGGGAAATCAGCCCCAGCATTTT | CAWSEQGNQPQHF
TRBD1 | TRBJ1-6 | - | TRBV6-4 | TGTGCCAGCAGTGAACTGACAGGGCCCAATTCACCCCTCCACTTT | CASSELTGPNSPLHF
- | TRBJ2-7 | - | TRBV10-3 | TGTGCCATCAGTGAGTCGCACAGCTACTACGAGCAGTACTTC | CAISESHSYYEQYF
- | TRBJ2-3 | - | TRBV7-9 | TGTGCCAGCAGCTTATGGGTTCGTCTGACACTAGATACGCAGTATTTT | CASSLWVRLTLDTQYF
TRBD2 | TRBJ2-1 | - | TRBV28 | TGTGCCAGCAGCCAGAGCGGGGCTAGCTCCTACAATGAGCAGTTCTTC | CASSQSGASSYNEQFF
- | TRBJ2-3 | - | TRBV19 | TGTGCCAGTGGGGGGGCCACAGATACGCAGTATTTT | CASGGATDTQYF
- | TRBJ1-5 | - | TRBV19 | TGTGCCAGTAGGGGCACCAATCAGCCCCAGCATTTT | CASRGTNQPQHF
- | TRBJ2-1 | - | TRBV7-2 | TGTGCCAGCAGCTTAGCTTTGGGGATCGCCTACAATGAGCAGTTCTTC | CASSLALGIAYNEQFF
TRBD1 | TRBJ2-2 | - | TRBV14 | TGTGCCAGCAGCCAGACAGGGGGCTCTAGCGGGGAGCTGTTTTTT | CASSQTGGSSGELFF
- | TRBJ1-1 | - | TRBV18 | TGTGCCAGCTCACCACCGGCAGGCCCCCTTGGAGCTTTCTTT | CASSPPAGPLGAFF
- | TRBJ1-3 | - | TRBV21-1 | TGTGCCAGCAGCAAACCGAGGACCATATATTTT | CASSKPRTIYF
- | TRBJ1-2 | - | TRBV19 | TGTGCCAGTAGTATTCAGTACTATGGCTACACCTTC | CASSIQYYGYTF
TRBD2 | TRBJ2-3 | - | TRBV7-8 | TGTGCCAGCAGCTTAGCGGCGGGACTAGCTTCTAGGGACCCCACAGATACGCAGTATTTT | CASSLAAGLASRDPTDTQYF
- | TRBJ1-4 | - | TRBV6-6 | TGTGCCAGCACTAATACAGGTGGACAAGGGTCTGAAAAACTGTTTTTT | CASTNTGGQGSEKLFF
- | TRBJ1-3 | - | TRBV15 | TGTGCCACCAGCAGAGATCGGGGTTCCGGAAACACCATATATTTT | CATSRDRGSGNTIYF
- | TRBJ1-2 | once | TRBV25-1 | TGTGCCAGCAGTGATCCTAGGGGGACAATGTATGGCTACACCTTC | CASSDPRGTMYGYTF
- | TRBJ2-3 | - | TRBV30 | TGTGCCTGGAGTGTACTGGGAGATACGCAGTATTTT | CAWSVLGDTQYF
- | TRBJ2-5 | once | TRBV27 | TGTGCCAGCAGTAGCCGATGGCCCCAAGAGACCCAGTACTTC | CASSSRWPQETQYF
- | TRBJ1-5 | - | TRBV7-8 | TGTGCCAGCAGCTCACAGGGACTTCAGCCCCAGCATTTT | CASSSQGLQPQHF
- | TRBJ1-1 | once | TRBV10-3 | TGTGCCATCAGTGACCCGTGGGAGGGAGTAACTGAAGCTTTCTTT | CAISDPWEGVTEAFF
TRBD2 | TRBJ2-7 | - | TRBV10-3 | TGTGCCATCAGTGAGGGGCTAGCGGACTCCTACGAGCAGTACTTC | CAISEGLADSYEQYF
- | TRBJ2-7 | - | TRBV9 | TGTGCCAGCAGCGTAGGTGGTAGCTCCTACGAGCAGTACTTC | CASSVGGSSYEQYF
TRBD1 | TRBJ1-3 | - | TRBV18 | TGTGCCAGCTCACCCCCGGGACAGCGGGGAAACACCATATATTTT | CASSPPGQRGNTIYF
TRBD1 | TRBJ2-3 | - | TRBV29-1 | TGCAGCGTCGGGACAGTCGATACGCAGTATTTT | CSVGTVDTQYF
- | TRBJ2-1 | - | TRBV5-8 | TGTGCCAGCAGCTTACGTGGCTCCTCCTACAATGAGCAGTTCTTC | CASSLRGSSYNEQFF
TRBD1 | TRBJ1-5 | once | TRBV19 | TGTGCCAGTAGTTCTGGACAGGGCAATCAGCCCCAGCATTTT | CASSSGQGNQPQHF
- | TRBJ2-7 | - | TRBV2 | TGTGCCAGCAGTGAAGTTCCCTGGGAGGAGCAGTACTTC | CASSEVPWEEQYF
- | TRBJ1-1 | - | TRBV19 | TGTGCCAGTAGTGTTCTCCACCTACGACTGAGGGTGAACACTGAAGCTTTCTTT | CASSVLHLRLRVNTEAFF
- | TRBJ2-3 | once | TRBV30 | TGTGCCTGGAGAACATCTTATACGCAGTATTTT | CAWRTSYTQYF
- | TRBJ1-4 | - | TRBV28 | TGTGCCAGCAGCCTCAGGGTCCCTAATGAAAAACTGTTTTTT | CASSLRVPNEKLFF
- | TRBJ1-5 | - | TRBV9 | TGTGCCAGCAGCACAGGGACGAATCAGCCCCAGCATTTT | CASSTGTNQPQHF
- | TRBJ2-7 | - | TRBV7-2 | TGTGCCAGCAGCTTAAGAATGGTACAGAGCTACGAGCAGTACTTC | CASSLRMVQSYEQYF
TRBD2 | TRBJ2-2 | - | TRBV7-2 | TGTGCCAGCAGGAGTAGAGCGGGGGGGCGTAAAACCGGGGAGCTGTTTTTT | CASRSRAGGRKTGELFF
TRBD1 | TRBJ1-1 | - | TRBV6-1 | TGTGCCAGCAGTGAAACGACAGGGTCTACTGAAGCTTTCTTT | CASSETTGSTEAFF
- | TRBJ2-7 | - | TRBV19 | TGTGCCAGTAGTATAGAGCCCAGAGACGAGCAGTACTTC | CASSIEPRDEQYF
- | TRBJ2-2 | - | TRBV27 | TGTGCCAGCAGCCATATCGCTTCTGGGACCGGGGAGCTGTTTTTT | CASSHIASGTGELFF
- | TRBJ1-1 | - | TRBV6-5 | TGTGCCAGCTCACAATCCGGGAGCTACACTGAAGCTTTCTTT | CASSQSGSYTEAFF
- | TRBJ1-2 | - | TRBV6-6 | TGTGCCAGCTTCCGGGGCTATGGCTACACCTTC | CASFRGYGYTF
TRBD2 | TRBJ2-1 | - | TRBV7-3 | TGTGCCAGCAGCTCTAGCTCTAGCGGTGGTGAGCAGTTCTTC | CASSSSSSGGEQFF